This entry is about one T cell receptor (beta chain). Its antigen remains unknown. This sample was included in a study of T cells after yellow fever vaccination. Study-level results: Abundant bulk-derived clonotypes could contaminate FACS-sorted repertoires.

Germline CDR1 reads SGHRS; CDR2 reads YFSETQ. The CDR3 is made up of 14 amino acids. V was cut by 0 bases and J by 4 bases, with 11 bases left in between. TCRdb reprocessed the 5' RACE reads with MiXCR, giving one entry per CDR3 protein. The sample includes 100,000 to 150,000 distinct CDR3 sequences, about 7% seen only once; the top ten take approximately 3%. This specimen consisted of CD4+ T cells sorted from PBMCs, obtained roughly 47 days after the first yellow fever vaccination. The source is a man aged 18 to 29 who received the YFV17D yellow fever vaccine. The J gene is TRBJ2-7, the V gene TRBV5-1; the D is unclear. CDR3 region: CASSLVDLFYEQYF. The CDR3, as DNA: TGCGCCAGCAGCTTGGTGGATCTGTTTTACGAGCAGTACTTC.